These 9 T cell receptor beta chains originate from one sample sequenced in a study of Graves' ophthalmopathy and Graves' hyperthyroidism. RNA transcripts yielded amplified TCR beta CDR3 regions. RT-PCR was first run with HTBI primers, then multiplex PCR in a second round. TCRdb used MiXCR to reprocess the multiplex PCR reads, holding one entry per CDR3 protein. Of some 380,000 distinct CDR3 sequences detected, about 16% appear once; the ten largest clones hold about 7%. The specimen sequenced was peripheral blood. These receptors came from a woman aged 18-30 years with stable Graves' hyperthyroidism.

This clonotype came up many times. The V call is TRBV6-5, the J call TRBJ1-6; no reliable D call. V was clipped by 0 bases and J by 7 bases, with 4 bases between them. The CDR3 loop spans 13 amino acids. CDR1 and CDR2 from the germline V gene are MNHEY and SVGAGI. The CDR3 sequence is CASSYSENSPLHF. CDR3 in DNA: TGTGCCAGCAGTTACTCGGAGAATTCACCCCTCCACTTT.

Comment on this clonotype: The junction departs from germline at one end; a sequencing error may be responsible. The gene calls are TRBV7-2 and TRBJ2-7, with D perhaps matching TRBD2 (6 bases). Per germline, CDR1 SGHTA and CDR2 FQGNSA. The CDR3 is 13 amino acids. The CDR3 loop is CASSLEFRRGGHF. The CDR3 region has the DNA TGTGCCAGCAGCTTAGAGTTTCGGCGGGGAGGCCACTTC.

The chain has TRBV20-1 and TRBJ1-3; possible D gene TRBD1, 6 bases. There are 15 residues in the CDR3. CDR1 DFQATT and CDR2 SNEGSKA come from the germline V gene (reference sequence). The V end was cut by 1 base, the J end by 0 bases, with 10 bases between. As DNA, the CDR3 is TGCAGTGCTAGAGCCGGACAGAGCTCTGGAAACACCATATATTTT. Residues: CSARAGQSSGNTIYF.

In the case of this clonotype: At one of its ends the junction is not consistent with the germline gene, which may arise from a read error. V is TRBV5-1 and J is TRBJ2-7; 11 bases are shared with TRBD1. Germline assignment: CDR1 SGHRS and CDR2 YFSETQ. CDR3 length equals 15 residues. Here the CDR3 DNA reads TGCGCCAGCAGCTTGGACCGGGACAGGGGGACCGAGCAGTGCTTC. It specifies CASSLDRDRGTEQCF.

This clonotype was recorded many times. The chain joins TRBV28 to TRBJ2-2; no clear D. Germline CDR1 and CDR2: MDHEN and SYDVKM. This CDR3 is 16 amino acids long. Trimming shortened V by 6 bases and J by 4 bases, and 18 bases separated the two germline ends. This CDR3 is CASRRPDGRTTGELFF. DNA of the CDR3: TGTGCCAGCAGGAGGCCAGACGGGCGGACCACCGGGGAGCTGTTTTTT.

This clonotype was detected many times. The chain has TRBV6-2 or TRBV6-3 and TRBJ1-1; D remains ambiguous. The CDR3 is 14 amino acids. V was clipped by 2 bases and J by 1 base, with 8 bases between them. Germline V gene data show CDR1 as MNHEY and CDR2 as SVGEGT. CDR3 in DNA: TGTGCCAGCAGTTACCCCGGGTGGAACACTGAAGCTTTCTTT. Residues: CASSYPGWNTEAFF.

This clonotype was recorded at least ten times. This chain connects TRBV6-1 to TRBJ1-2, with D uncertain. Trimming removed 7 bases at V and 0 bases at J, with 9 bases between. The CDR3 runs 13 residues. The germline gives CDR1 MNHNS, CDR2 SASEGT. DNA for the CDR3: TGTGCCAGCAATAGAGGAGCTAACTATGGCTACACCTTC. Its protein is CASNRGANYGYTF.

This clonotype has ten or more counts. The J gene is TRBJ1-1, the V gene TRBV4-2, with D uncertain. The CDR3 runs to 16 residues. V shed 0 bases and J shed 2 bases, with 13 bases lying between them. The V gene's germline CDR1 is LGHNA and CDR2 YNFKEQ. This CDR3 is CASSQEGNRGNTEAFF. The CDR3 nucleotides are TGTGCCAGCAGCCAAGAGGGTAACCGAGGAAACACTGAAGCTTTCTTT.

Regarding this clonotype: The DNA is omitted, as the CDR3 cannot be located on it reliably, and the CDR3 follows TCRdb's listing. The chain carries TRBV15 and TRBJ2-7; the table's D call of TRBD1 was not tested on the DNA. The CDR3 region is 18 residues in length, termini included. Germline CDR1 is LNHNV and CDR2 is YYDKDF (reference sequence). This CDR3 is CATSRDPFSGQGRHEQYF.